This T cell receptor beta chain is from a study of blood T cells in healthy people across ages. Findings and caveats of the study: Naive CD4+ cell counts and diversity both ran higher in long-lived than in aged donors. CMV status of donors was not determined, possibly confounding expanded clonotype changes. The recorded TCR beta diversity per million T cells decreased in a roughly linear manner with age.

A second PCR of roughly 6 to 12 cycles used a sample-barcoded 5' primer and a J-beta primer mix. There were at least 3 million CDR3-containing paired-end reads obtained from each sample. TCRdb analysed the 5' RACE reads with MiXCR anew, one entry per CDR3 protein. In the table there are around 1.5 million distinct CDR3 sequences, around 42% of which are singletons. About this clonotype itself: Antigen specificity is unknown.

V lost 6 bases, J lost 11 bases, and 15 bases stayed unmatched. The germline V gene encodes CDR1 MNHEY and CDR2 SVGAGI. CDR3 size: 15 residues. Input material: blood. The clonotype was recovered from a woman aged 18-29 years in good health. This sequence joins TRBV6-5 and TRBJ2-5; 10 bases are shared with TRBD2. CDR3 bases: TGTGCCAGCAGAAAGCTAGCGGGAGAGTCCTACGGGCAGTACTTC. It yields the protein CASRKLAGESYGQYF.